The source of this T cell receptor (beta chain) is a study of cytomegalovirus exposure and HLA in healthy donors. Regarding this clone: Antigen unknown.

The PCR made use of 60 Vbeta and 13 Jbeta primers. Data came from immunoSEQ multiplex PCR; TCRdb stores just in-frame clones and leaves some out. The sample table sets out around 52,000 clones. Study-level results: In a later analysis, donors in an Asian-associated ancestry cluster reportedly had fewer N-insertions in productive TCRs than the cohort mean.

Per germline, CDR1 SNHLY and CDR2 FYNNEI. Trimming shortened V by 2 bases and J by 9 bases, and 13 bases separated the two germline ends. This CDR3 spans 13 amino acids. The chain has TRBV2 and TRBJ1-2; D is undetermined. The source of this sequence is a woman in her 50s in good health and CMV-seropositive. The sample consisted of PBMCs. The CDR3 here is CASSEWNRRSYTF. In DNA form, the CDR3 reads TGTGCCAGCAGTGAATGGAACCGGCGGAGCTACACCTTC.